What follows are 27 T cell receptor beta chains derived from one specimen sequenced in a study of shared clonotypes between healthy human individuals. Assay: immunoSEQ multiplex PCR; the TCRdb copy retains only in-frame clones and omits some. The sample consists of some 2 million clones, approximately 94% of them appearing once. Terminally differentiated effector memory CD45RA+ cells were left out of the naive CD8 fraction, which was CD45RO-negative and positively selected for CCR7. Sequenced sample: naive CD8+ T cells sorted from blood. All receptors come from a man younger than 35 in good health.

The CDR3 bases are TGCGCCAGCAGCCAAGATCGCCGGGAGGTGGGCACTGAAGCTTTCTTT. As protein: CASSQDRREVGTEAFF. The chain joins TRBV4-1 to TRBJ1-1; D is unresolved. V dropped 0 bases and J dropped 4 bases, with 15 bases sitting between them. The CDR3 length is 16 residues. Germline CDR1 is MGHRA and CDR2 is YSYEKL.

This sequence joins TRBV10-3 and TRBJ2-2, with D perhaps TRBD1 (6 bases). Trimming cost V 5 bases and J 4 bases, with 11 bases left between them. Germline-derived CDR1 and CDR2 are ENHRY and SYGVKD. This CDR3 contains 14 residues. CDR3 region: CAISPQGPTGELFF. DNA for the CDR3: TGTGCCATCAGTCCGCAGGGGCCCACCGGGGAGCTGTTTTTT.

This clone was found once. V and J are TRBV7-2 and TRBJ2-3; D unclear. This CDR3 comprises 13 residues. Trimming took off 4 bases at V and 2 bases at J, with 7 bases between the two ends. Germline assignment: CDR1 SGHTA and CDR2 FQGNSA. The CDR3 DNA reads as TGTGCCAGCAGCTACTTAAACACAGATACGCAGTATTTT. Its protein is CASSYLNTDTQYF.

The genes are TRBV9 and TRBJ2-2, with TRBD2 matching 7 bases. V shed 4 bases, J shed 6 bases, and the junction held 3 bases outside the gene matches. The CDR3 extends over 13 amino acids. Germline values: CDR1 SGDLS, CDR2 YYNGEE. The CDR3 sequence: CASSRSGAGELFF. CDR3 sequence (DNA): TGTGCCAGCAGCCGCAGCGGGGCCGGGGAGCTGTTTTTT.

This chain links TRBV5-6 with TRBJ2-2; TRBD2 matches at 7 bases. The CDR3 runs 16 residues. In germline, CDR1 is SGHDT, CDR2 YYEEEE. The junction had 3 bases not matched to a gene; V was cut back by 0 bases and J by 1 base. For the CDR3, the DNA is TGTGCCAGCAGCTTGGCAGCGGGGTTGAACACCGGGGAGCTGTTTTTT. This encodes CASSLAAGLNTGELFF.

This chain joins TRBV9 and TRBJ2-1; D is perhaps TRBD1 (6 bases). Looked up from germline, CDR1 is SGDLS and CDR2 is YYNGEE. The germline V and J ends were trimmed by 3 bases and 0 bases, with 10 bases remaining between them. The CDR3 has 15 amino acids. CDR3 protein: CASSARDNSYNEQFF. CDR3 DNA: TGTGCCAGCAGCGCCCGGGACAACTCCTACAATGAGCAGTTCTTC.

The chain links TRBV4-1 to TRBJ2-5; 9 bases map to TRBD2. This CDR3 comprises 15 residues. Germline V gene lookup returns CDR1 MGHRA and CDR2 YSYEKL. V dropped 6 bases and J dropped 1; count of bases not matched to a gene: 6. The CDR3 DNA reads as TGCGCCAGCAGGTATAGCGGGGGCCTCCAAGAGACCCAGTACTTC. Translated, it gives CASRYSGGLQETQYF.

The chain employs TRBV5-6 and TRBJ2-1; D unresolved. V lost 0 bases, J lost 9 bases, and 7 bases lay in between. The CDR3 is made up of 12 amino acids. Germline V lookup: CDR1 SGHDT, CDR2 YYEEEE. CDR3 coding DNA: TGTGCCAGCAGCTTGGAAGTTGTTGAGCAGTTCTTC. Its protein product is CASSLEVVEQFF.

The chain has TRBV2 and TRBJ2-3; 8 nucleotides match TRBD2. There are 16 residues in the CDR3. Trimming took 6 bases from V and 9 from J; bases not matched to a gene: 17. Germline V gene data show CDR1 as SNHLY and CDR2 as FYNNEI. CDR3 nucleotides: TGTGCCAGCAGCGGATCCGGGAGCGGGAGTCGGTGGACGCAGTATTTT. It yields the protein CASSGSGSGSRWTQYF.

This sequence joins TRBV5-4 and TRBJ2-5; 8 positions match TRBD2. Germline V gene sequence: CDR1 SGHNT, CDR2 YYREEE (reference sequence). V dropped 10 bases and J dropped 7; count of bases not matched to a gene: 21. This CDR3 has 16 amino acids. The CDR3: CASRHGDSGKVGTQYF. DNA for the CDR3: TGTGCCTCCCGTCATGGGGATAGCGGGAAAGTAGGGACCCAGTACTTC.

The chain uses TRBV28 and TRBJ1-5, with D hard to call. This CDR3 contains 16 residues. Germline V gives CDR1 MDHEN, CDR2 SYDVKM. V shed 3 bases and J shed 4 bases, with 16 bases lying between them. Here the CDR3 DNA reads TGTGCCAGCAGTTTGTCCTGGGATACCCTGAATCAGCCCCAGCATTTT. It yields the protein CASSLSWDTLNQPQHF.

Worth noting for this clone: The same CDR3 also results from other DNA sequences found in this sample. The CDR3 loop is CASSYSTSGGYNEQFF. Here the CDR3 DNA reads TGTGCCAGCAGTTACTCGACTAGCGGGGGGTACAATGAGCAGTTCTTC. The rearrangement links TRBV6-5 to TRBJ2-1; TRBD2 aligns across 13 bases. Trimming removed 0 bases from V and 4 bases from J; junction bases left unmatched: 0. The CDR3 sequence is 16 residues long. CDR1 is MNHEY, CDR2 SVGAGI, per germline.

The CDR3 DNA is TGTGCCAGCAGCTTAGCCGGACGACCCCTCTACGAGCAGTACTTC. Translated: CASSLAGRPLYEQYF. V gene TRBV13 combines with J gene TRBJ2-7; D is undetermined. Trimming left V 1 base short and J 3 bases short, with 13 bases between. Germline V lookup: CDR1 PRHDT, CDR2 FYEKMQ (reference sequence). The CDR3 loop spans 15 amino acids.

V usage is TRBV30 and J usage is TRBJ1-1; D remains unclear. The CDR3 spans 15 residues. Trimming took off 0 bases at V and 4 bases at J, with 15 bases between the two ends. In germline, CDR1 is GTSNPN, CDR2 SVGIG (reference sequence). In nucleotides, the CDR3 is TGTGCCTGGAGTGTATTCCCGGGGTTCAGCACTGAAGCTTTCTTT. Translating it yields CAWSVFPGFSTEAFF.

V usage is TRBV28 and J usage is TRBJ1-5; the match to TRBD1 covers 8 bases. With 6 bases clipped from V and 6 bases from J, the junction kept 10 bases outside the gene matches. The CDR3 totals 15 residues. The germline gives CDR1 MDHEN, CDR2 SYDVKM. CDR3 sequence (DNA): TGTGCCAGCAGCTACCAGGGGGCGCGAGGTCAGCCCCAGCATTTT. Protein sequence: CASSYQGARGQPQHF.

The chain combines TRBV6-1 with TRBJ1-6; TRBD1 is a possible D gene (5 bases). The CDR3 loop spans 16 amino acids. CDR1 is MNHNS and CDR2 is SASEGT in the germline V gene. V was shortened by 3 bases and J by 0 bases, with 9 bases between the two germline ends. The CDR3: CASSEDTSSYNSPLHF. CDR3 nucleotide sequence: TGTGCCAGCAGTGAGGACACGAGCTCCTATAATTCACCCCTCCACTTT.

The chain carries TRBV5-1 and TRBJ2-5, with 7 bases matching TRBD2. The CDR3 spans 20 residues. Germline CDR1 SGHRS, CDR2 YFSETQ. V lost 4 bases and J lost 3; bases outside the gene matches: 24. DNA of the CDR3: TGCGCCAGCAGCGGGGACTATTCTACATCGGGACGCATTGTGGAAGAGACCCAGTACTTC. It yields the protein CASSGDYSTSGRIVEETQYF.

As regards this clone: An end of the junction does not agree with germline; a read error may underlie this. The gene calls are TRBV7-7 and TRBJ2-1, with a possible D match to TRBD2 (7 bases). The CDR3 is 14 residues long. Germline assignment: CDR1 SSHAT and CDR2 FNYEAQ (reference sequence). Written as DNA, the CDR3 is TGTGCTAGCAGCTTAGAGGGGGGGGACGTCGAGCAGTTCTTC. As protein: CASSLEGGDVEQFF.

V gene TRBV7-9 combines with J gene TRBJ2-7; D gene ambiguous. The germline V gene has CDR1 SEHNR and CDR2 FQNEAQ (reference sequence). The CDR3 extends over 15 amino acids. V dropped 5 bases and J dropped 3 bases, with 17 bases sitting between them. In nucleotides, the CDR3 is TGTGCCAGCAGCCACCCGGATGTTGGGGTCTACGAGCAGTACTTC. Residues: CASSHPDVGVYEQYF.

This chain joins TRBV9 and TRBJ2-7; 9 nucleotides align to TRBD1. The J segment lost 5 bases and the V segment lost 4 bases, leaving 7 bases of the junction unmatched. The CDR3 length is 14 residues. Germline CDR1 reads SGDLS; CDR2 reads YYNGEE. The CDR3 bases are TGTGCCAGCAGCATGGGACAGGGATCCCACGAGCAGTACTTC. It yields the protein CASSMGQGSHEQYF.

The chain joins TRBV10-1 to TRBJ2-1; TRBD1 might be the D (5 bases). The CDR3 loop spans 16 amino acids. Germline V CDR1 and CDR2: WNHNN, SYGVQD (reference sequence). V lost 6 bases and J 0 bases, leaving 15 bases between the germline ends. The CDR3 nucleotides read TGCGCCAGCAGCCCCTCAGGGTTGAGCTCCTACAATGAGCAGTTCTTC. Its protein is CASSPSGLSSYNEQFF.

The rearrangement joins TRBV19 to TRBJ2-3, with 13 nucleotides matching TRBD2. CDR1 and CDR2 (germline): LNHDA, SQIVND (reference sequence). Trimming took 3 bases from V and 1 from J; bases not matched to a gene: 4. The CDR3 has 17 amino acids. The CDR3 region is CASSIPGLAGGTDTQYF. CDR3 nucleotide sequence: TGTGCCAGTAGTATCCCTGGACTAGCGGGGGGCACAGATACGCAGTATTTT.

The chain joins TRBV6-1 to TRBJ2-7; no firm D call. The CDR3 runs to 14 residues. V was shortened by 5 bases and J by 3 bases, with 14 bases between the two germline ends. The germline V gene encodes CDR1 MNHNS and CDR2 SASEGT. CDR3 sequence reads: CASSLFQTNYEQYF. The CDR3 coding sequence is TGTGCCAGCAGTCTTTTCCAGACGAACTACGAGCAGTACTTC.

The V and J genes are TRBV11-2 and TRBJ2-1, with a tentative D call TRBD2 (5 bases). The germline V gene encodes CDR1 SGHAT and CDR2 FQNNGV. The CDR3 has 14 amino acids. Trimming took 5 bases from V and 5 from J, leaving 13 bases between them. The CDR3 nucleotides read TGTGCCAGCAGCCCGGGAATTTATGACAATGAGCAGTTCTTC. As protein: CASSPGIYDNEQFF.

V usage is TRBV7-8 and J usage is TRBJ2-7, with D uncertain. The CDR3 length is 13 residues. Trimming removed 1 base at V and 6 bases at J, with 10 bases between. Germline loops: CDR1 SGHVS, CDR2 FQNEAQ. The chain's CDR3 is CASSLEVGSEQYF. The CDR3 bases are TGTGCCAGCAGCTTAGAAGTGGGTAGCGAGCAGTACTTC.

The chain links TRBV27 to TRBJ2-3, with TRBD2 matching 10 bases. J lost 5 bases, V lost 7 bases, and 6 bases had no gene match. CDR3 size: 14 residues. Germline CDR1 reads MNHEY; CDR2 reads SMNVEV (reference sequence). CDR3 bases: TGTGCCAGCATTACTAGCGGGGCGAAAGATACGCAGTATTTT. It translates to CASITSGAKDTQYF.

CDR3 nucleotide sequence: TGTGCCAGCAGTGGGGCAGGGGGGTTTCAGAATGAGCAGTTCTTC. Encoded protein: CASSGAGGFQNEQFF. V and J are TRBV2 and TRBJ2-1; weak D call: TRBD1 (7 bases). The CDR3 spans 15 residues. Germline-derived CDR1 and CDR2 are SNHLY and FYNNEI. The V and J ends lost 4 bases and 7 bases respectively, with 17 bases between them.